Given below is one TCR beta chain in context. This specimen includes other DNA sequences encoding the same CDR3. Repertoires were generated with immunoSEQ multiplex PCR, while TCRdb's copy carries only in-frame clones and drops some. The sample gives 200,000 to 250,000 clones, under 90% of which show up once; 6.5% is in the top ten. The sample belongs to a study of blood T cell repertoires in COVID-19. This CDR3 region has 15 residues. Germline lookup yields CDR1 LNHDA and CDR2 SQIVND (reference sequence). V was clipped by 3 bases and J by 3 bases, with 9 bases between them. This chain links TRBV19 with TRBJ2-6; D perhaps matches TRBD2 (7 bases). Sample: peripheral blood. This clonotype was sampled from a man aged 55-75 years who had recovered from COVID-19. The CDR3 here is CASSIGGLGANVLTF. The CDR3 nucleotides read TGTGCCAGTAGTATCGGGGGGCTTGGGGCCAACGTCCTGACTTTC.